The 3 T cell receptor beta chains presented below share a single source sample, sequenced in a study of control samples from healthy donors and cancer patients. Data came from immunoSEQ multiplex PCR; TCRdb stores just in-frame clones and leaves some out. This table has 100,000 to 150,000 clones, 92% appearing once. The sample was blood. These TCRs come from a woman in her forties or fifties in good health.

J is TRBJ2-5 and V is TRBV5-5, with D perhaps TRBD1 (6 bases). The germline gives CDR1 SGHKS, CDR2 YYEKEE (reference sequence). The CDR3 totals 15 residues. Deletions cut 5 bases from V and 2 bases from J, with 16 bases between. The CDR3 DNA sequence: TGTGCCAGCAGGAGGACAGTTCTGGGGCAAGAGACCCAGTACTTC. It yields the protein CASRRTVLGQETQYF. Supplemented by reference TRBV5-5 and TRBJ2-5, the full variable domain reads DAGVTQSPTHLIKTRGQQVTLRCSPISGHKSVSWYQQVLGQGPQFIFQYYEKEERGRGNFPDRFSARQFPNYSSELNVNALLLGDSALYLCASRRTVLGQETQYFGPGTRLLVL.

V usage is TRBV27 and J usage is TRBJ1-2; D might be TRBD1 (6 bases). This CDR3 is built from 15 residues. Per the germline V gene, CDR1 is MNHEY and CDR2 is SMNVEV (reference sequence). V lost 5 bases and J lost 0, with 13 bases in between. The CDR3 region is CASSRTVQSNYGYTF. The CDR3 DNA reads TGTGCCAGCAGTCGGACAGTCCAATCTAACTATGGCTACACCTTC.

This chain uses TRBV5-8 with TRBJ2-2, with a possible D match to TRBD1 (5 bases). The V gene's germline CDR1 is SGHTS and CDR2 YDEGEE. The CDR3 loop spans 16 amino acids. Trimming pared 1 base from V and 6 bases from J, leaving 16 bases between. CDR3 loop: CASSLPAGSHPGELFF. The CDR3 coding sequence is TGTGCCAGCAGCTTGCCGGCAGGGTCGCATCCCGGGGAGCTGTTTTTT.